Listed below are T cell receptor beta chains from one sample, sequenced in a study of T cell responses to AZD1222 COVID-19 vaccine. Method: immunoSEQ multiplex PCR; TCRdb's copy keeps in-frame clones and lacks some. The repertoire includes about 150,000 clones, 85% to 90% of them detected once, and roughly 2% sits in the top ten. Specimen: peripheral blood, collected on day 0 of AZD1222 vaccination. These receptors originate from an adult in good health. CDR3s include the opening cysteine and the closing phenylalanine or tryptophan.

CDR3 protein: CASSRRPGTGELFF
J gene: TRBJ2-2
V gene: TRBV5-1

CDR3 protein: CASSFGGGSGRFSEAFF
J gene: TRBJ1-1
V gene: TRBV28

CDR3 protein: CASSLRVSKNIQYF
J gene: TRBJ2-4
V gene: TRBV13

CDR3 protein: CASSQVRGSVGYGYTF
J gene: TRBJ1-2
V gene: TRBV3-1/TRBV3-2

CDR3 protein: CASSLLREDYNSPLHF
J gene: TRBJ1-6
V gene: TRBV7-6

CDR3 protein: CASSMGQGNYGYTF
J gene: TRBJ1-2
V gene: TRBV28

CDR3 protein: CASSLRVSDDGYTF
J gene: TRBJ1-2
V gene: TRBV7-2

CDR3 protein: CSARLLGSYEQYF
J gene: TRBJ2-7
V gene: TRBV29-1

CDR3 protein: CASSQGGGGAFF
J gene: TRBJ1-1
V gene: TRBV4-2

CDR3 protein: CSVDREGVPYNEQFF
J gene: TRBJ2-1
V gene: TRBV29-1

CDR3 protein: CASSPSGALYGYTF
J gene: TRBJ1-2
V gene: TRBV5-1

CDR3 protein: CASSLRWLQSNEKLFF
J gene: TRBJ1-4
V gene: TRBV7-2

CDR3 protein: CASSQRVGLNTGELFF
J gene: TRBJ2-2
V gene: TRBV4-2

CDR3 protein: CASPSERGTGELFF
J gene: TRBJ2-2
V gene: TRBV7-9

CDR3 protein: CASSLQGSNSPLHF
J gene: TRBJ1-6
V gene: TRBV5-1

CDR3 protein: CASSERQTDGYTF
J gene: TRBJ1-2
V gene: TRBV2

CDR3 protein: CASSDQSSYNEQFF
J gene: TRBJ2-1
V gene: TRBV2

CDR3 protein: CASSYKIDGEQYF
J gene: TRBJ2-7
V gene: TRBV27

CDR3 protein: CASSPRLAVFNNEQFF
J gene: TRBJ2-1
V gene: TRBV28

CDR3 protein: CASSIDRSMDTEAFF
J gene: TRBJ1-1
V gene: TRBV19

CDR3 protein: CASSTLSEGEKLFF
J gene: TRBJ1-4
V gene: TRBV6-5

CDR3 protein: CASTRSWSGDTYEQYF
J gene: TRBJ2-7
V gene: TRBV19

CDR3 protein: CASSLRGGNQPQHF
J gene: TRBJ1-5
V gene: TRBV3-1/TRBV3-2

CDR3 protein: CASNRTAGRSQHF
J gene: TRBJ1-5
V gene: TRBV21-1

CDR3 protein: CARDRMNTEAFF
J gene: TRBJ1-1
V gene: TRBV27

CDR3 protein: CAIRLDRDQVGYTF
J gene: TRBJ1-2
V gene: TRBV10-3

CDR3 protein: CASEKGAEAFF
J gene: TRBJ1-1
V gene: TRBV27

CDR3 protein: CASSLGGGLAGFKNIQYF
J gene: TRBJ2-4
V gene: TRBV7-2

CDR3 protein: CSVLSGDSNQPQHF
J gene: TRBJ1-5
V gene: TRBV29-1

CDR3 protein: CASSPRTGMAFF
J gene: TRBJ1-1
V gene: TRBV18

CDR3 protein: CASSQDRGFYGYTF
J gene: TRBJ1-2
V gene: TRBV3-1/TRBV3-2

CDR3 protein: CASSLTGAYQPQHF
J gene: TRBJ1-5
V gene: TRBV6-5

CDR3 protein: CASSSTGVQPQHF
J gene: TRBJ1-5
V gene: TRBV7-9

CDR3 protein: CASSRTGSEAEAFF
J gene: TRBJ1-1
V gene: TRBV11-2

CDR3 protein: CAITEDRQGGEQYF
J gene: TRBJ2-7
V gene: TRBV10-3

CDR3 protein: CASSGGLAGIYEQYF
J gene: TRBJ2-7
V gene: TRBV19

CDR3 protein: CASSPSAAWGTGELFF
J gene: TRBJ2-2
V gene: TRBV9

CDR3 protein: CASSLESGVTGNTIYF
J gene: TRBJ1-3
V gene: TRBV7-6

CDR3 protein: CASSQDPSGGPGYTF
J gene: TRBJ1-2
V gene: TRBV4-2

CDR3 protein: CASSQDAGLNQPQHF
J gene: TRBJ1-5
V gene: TRBV4-2

CDR3 protein: CASRRLAGETYEQYF
J gene: TRBJ2-7
V gene: TRBV6-4

CDR3 protein: CASSPLKGGEYGYTF
J gene: TRBJ1-2
V gene: TRBV18

CDR3 protein: CATSYGRTGELFF
J gene: TRBJ2-2
V gene: TRBV15

CDR3 protein: CASKTGTGTLNTEAFF
J gene: TRBJ1-1
V gene: TRBV3-1/TRBV3-2

CDR3 protein: CASRKQGLNDEAFF
J gene: TRBJ1-1
V gene: TRBV9

CDR3 protein: CASSPLAGENYNEQFF
J gene: TRBJ2-1
V gene: TRBV18

CDR3 protein: CASSFGVGSGNTIYF
J gene: TRBJ1-3
V gene: TRBV28

CDR3 protein: CASSDVPPGWGPSGNTIYF
J gene: TRBJ1-3
V gene: TRBV9